Following are 27 T cell receptor beta chains from one sample sequenced in a study of blood T cell repertoires in COVID-19. Assay used: immunoSEQ multiplex PCR; TCRdb lists only in-frame clones, some missing. The table shows approximately 250,000 clones, with approximately 86% occurring only once. Sequenced input: peripheral blood. All receptors come from a man aged 35 to 55 with active or convalescent COVID-19.

The chain couples TRBV12-3 or TRBV12-4 to TRBJ2-4; 7 bases map to TRBD2. This CDR3 spans 12 amino acids. The V and J ends lost 3 bases and 15 bases, in that order; junction bases with no gene match: 8. The CDR3 spells CASSFIPGRAYF. The CDR3 DNA sequence: TGTGCCAGCAGTTTCATTCCAGGGAGGGCGTACTTC.

The CDR3: CASSSIHRGSYNEQFF. CDR3 DNA: TGTGCCAGCAGTTCCATACACAGGGGCTCCTACAATGAGCAGTTCTTC. The chain joins TRBV28 to TRBJ2-1, with 7 bases that match TRBD1. The V segment lost 4 bases and the J segment 0 bases; nucleotides outside the gene matches: 6. CDR1 is MDHEN, CDR2 SYDVKM, per germline. The CDR3 totals 16 residues. Full variable domain (remainder filled in from reference TRBV28 and TRBJ2-1): DVKVTQSSRYLVKRTGEKVFLECVQDMDHENMFWYRQDPGLGLRLIYFSYDVKMKEKGDIPEGYSVSREKKERFSLILESASTNQTSMYLCASSSIHRGSYNEQFFGPGTRLTVL.

The CDR3 protein is CASSRQGADEQYF. CDR3 nucleotide sequence: TGTGCCAGCAGTCGTCAGGGGGCGGACGAGCAGTACTTC. This chain joins TRBV5-6 and TRBJ2-7; 8 nucleotides align to TRBD1. V was pared by 5 bases and J by 5 bases, with 6 bases of the junction left unmatched. CDR3 length equals 13 residues. Germline V lookup: CDR1 SGHDT, CDR2 YYEEEE.

The chain uses TRBV7-3 and TRBJ2-2; weak D call: TRBD2 (5 bases). Trimming shortened V by 4 bases and J by 5 bases, and 14 bases separated the two germline ends. The CDR3 totals 15 residues. The germline gives CDR1 SGHTA, CDR2 FQGTGA. CDR3 loop: CASSSSNQRTGELFF. The CDR3 DNA reads TGTGCCAGCAGCTCCTCTAACCAGCGGACCGGGGAGCTGTTTTTT.

The J gene is TRBJ1-1, the V gene TRBV19; weak D call: TRBD1 (5 bases). Trimming stripped 4 bases from V and 4 bases from J, with 10 bases between. The CDR3 has 13 residues. Germline values: CDR1 LNHDA, CDR2 SQIVND (reference sequence). CDR3: CASSTGPVTEAFF. The CDR3 coding sequence is TGTGCCAGTAGTACAGGGCCAGTCACTGAAGCTTTCTTT. Drawing the rest from reference TRBV19 and TRBJ1-1, the complete variable domain is DGGITQSPKYLFRKEGQNVTLSCEQNLNHDAMYWYRQDPGQGLRLIYYSQIVNDFQKGDIAEGYSVSREKKESFPLTVTSAQKNPTAFYLCASSTGPVTEAFFGQGTRLTVV.

The rearrangement uses TRBV15 and TRBJ1-3; D unresolved. V was trimmed by 0 bases and J by 2 bases, leaving 11 bases between them. Germline-derived CDR1 and CDR2 are LNHNV and YYDKDF (reference sequence). The CDR3 spans 16 residues. CDR3 amino acids: CATSRDPGATGNTIYF. The CDR3 nucleotides read TGTGCCACCAGCAGAGACCCTGGAGCAACTGGAAACACCATATATTTT.

This clone was detected once. The chain has TRBV5-4 and TRBJ1-1; 7 bases fit TRBD1. The germline V gene has CDR1 SGHNT and CDR2 YYREEE (reference sequence). CDR3 length: 13 residues. Unmatched junction bases numbered 3, after V lost 4 bases and J lost 3 bases. CDR3 bases: TGTGCCAGCAGCCCCGGGACAGACACTGAAGCTTTCTTT. Residues: CASSPGTDTEAFF.

The chain carries TRBV27 and TRBJ2-1; 9 nucleotides align to TRBD2. CDR3 size: 16 residues. The germline CDR1 and CDR2 sequences are MNHEY and SMNVEV (reference sequence). V gave up 3 bases and J gave up 3 bases; unmatched junction bases: 6. CDR3 residues: CASSFVAGVYYNEQFF. The CDR3 DNA reads as TGTGCCAGCAGTTTTGTAGCGGGGGTTTACTACAATGAGCAGTTCTTC.

This sequence joins TRBV4-1 and TRBJ1-2; TRBD1 aligns across 9 bases. CDR1 and CDR2 from the germline V gene are MGHRA and YSYEKL. J was trimmed by 8 bases and V by 2 bases; bases with no gene match: 6. The CDR3 spans 14 residues. The DNA of the CDR3 is TGCGCCAGCAGCCAACGGGGACAGGGCCGGGGCTACACCTTC. Encoded protein: CASSQRGQGRGYTF.

The sample holds a few counts of this clone. The chain combines TRBV3-1 (or the pseudogene TRBV3-2) with TRBJ2-1; possible D gene TRBD2, 7 bases. The germline gives CDR1 LGHDT, CDR2 YNNKEL (reference sequence). The CDR3 consists of 14 residues. V dropped 4 bases and J dropped 8 bases, with 15 bases sitting between them. The CDR3: CASSRRGAQDEQFF. The CDR3 DNA is TGTGCCAGCAGCCGCCGGGGGGCTCAGGATGAGCAGTTCTTC.

The V and J genes are TRBV6-6 and TRBJ2-3, with 10 bases lining up with TRBD1. With 5 bases clipped from V and 1 base from J, the junction kept 6 bases outside the gene matches. Per germline, CDR1 MNHNY and CDR2 SVGAGI (reference sequence). The CDR3 runs 16 residues. As DNA, the CDR3 is TGTGCCAGCAGTCGACAGGGGGCGCCGGGCACAGATACGCAGTATTTT. Residues: CASSRQGAPGTDTQYF.

The chain couples TRBV18 to TRBJ2-3, with 9 bases that match TRBD1. Trimming cost V 2 bases and J 6 bases; bases outside gene matches: 12. The germline CDR1 and CDR2 sequences are KGHSH and LQKENI. This CDR3 is 17 amino acids long. The CDR3 bases are TGTGCCAGCTCACCAGGTACAGGGGGCGATCGTGCGGATACGCAGTATTTT. This codes for CASSPGTGGDRADTQYF.

The chain employs TRBV9 and TRBJ2-5, with 7 bases lining up with TRBD1. CDR3 length: 15 amino acids. The J segment lost 4 bases and the V segment lost 0 bases, leaving 6 bases of the junction unmatched. Germline V lookup: CDR1 SGDLS, CDR2 YYNGEE. This CDR3 is CASSVDRDRGETQYF. The CDR3 DNA reads as TGTGCCAGCAGCGTAGATCGGGACAGAGGAGAGACCCAGTACTTC.

The V gene is TRBV10-2, the J gene TRBJ1-6, with D perhaps matching TRBD1 (6 bases). V was cut by 6 bases and J by 0 bases, with 21 bases left in between. From germline, CDR1 is WSHSY and CDR2 SAAADI. The length of the CDR3 is 19 residues. CDR3 DNA: TGCGCCAGCAGCCTGGGTTTTCGGACAGTAAGCTCCTATAATTCACCCCTCCACTTT. Translation: CASSLGFRTVSSYNSPLHF.

This sequence joins TRBV5-1 and TRBJ1-1; 8 nucleotides match TRBD1. This CDR3 is 12 amino acids long. Germline V gene lookup returns CDR1 SGHRS and CDR2 YFSETQ. The V and J ends lost 7 bases and 1 base, in that order; junction bases with no gene match: 0. CDR3 bases: TGCGCCAGCGGGACAGGGAACACTGAAGCTTTCTTT. Amino acid sequence: CASGTGNTEAFF.

The J gene is TRBJ2-3, the V gene TRBV6-5, with 8 bases matching TRBD2. The CDR3 has 13 amino acids. The germline gives CDR1 MNHEY, CDR2 SVGAGI. V gave up 6 bases and J gave up 3 bases; unmatched junction bases: 2. CDR3 region: CASRRLATDTQYF. The CDR3 coding sequence is TGTGCCAGCAGGAGACTAGCGACAGATACGCAGTATTTT.

The CDR3 region has the DNA TGTGCCTGCTCTAGACAGGGAGCATACGAGCAGTACTTC. Its protein is CACSRQGAYEQYF. This chain joins TRBV3-1 (or the pseudogene TRBV3-2) and TRBJ2-7; 7 nucleotides agree with TRBD1. Germline V gene sequence: CDR1 LGHDT, CDR2 YNNKEL (reference sequence). V lost 11 bases to trimming and J lost 4 bases; unmatched junction nucleotides: 11. This CDR3 has 13 residues.

The V and J genes are TRBV9 and TRBJ2-7; D is possibly TRBD1 (5 bases). V lost 4 bases to trimming and J lost 2 bases, with 13 bases between them. In germline, CDR1 is SGDLS, CDR2 YYNGEE. The CDR3 spans 14 residues. DNA of the CDR3: TGTGCCAGCAGCAAAAACCAGGGCACCTACGAGCAGTACTTC. Its translation: CASSKNQGTYEQYF. Full variable domain (outside the CDR3, taken from reference TRBV9 and TRBJ2-7): DSGVTQTPKHLITATGQRVTLRCSPRSGDLSVYWYQQSLDQGLQFLIQYYNGEERAKGNILERFSAQQFPDLHSELNLSSLELGDSALYFCASSKNQGTYEQYFGPGTRLTVT.

The chain recombines TRBV4-2 with TRBJ2-7, with TRBD1 matching over 7 bases. With V trimmed by 6 bases and J by 0 bases, 5 bases remained unmatched. This CDR3 contains 14 residues. In germline, CDR1 is LGHNA, CDR2 YNFKEQ. CDR3 in amino acids: CASRDRESSYEQYF. Here the CDR3 DNA reads TGTGCCAGCAGAGACAGGGAGAGCTCCTACGAGCAGTACTTC.

The chain recombines TRBV6-5 with TRBJ2-1; 13 bases map to TRBD2. The CDR3 totals 15 residues. Trimming cost V 6 bases and J 4 bases; bases outside gene matches: 3. The germline V gene has CDR1 MNHEY and CDR2 SVGAGI. The CDR3 DNA is TGTGCCAGCAGCCCGGGACTAGCGGGGTACAATGAGCAGTTCTTC. Protein product: CASSPGLAGYNEQFF.

The rearrangement uses TRBV5-4 and TRBJ2-3, with 10 bases aligning to TRBD2. This CDR3 region has 15 residues. Trimming took 0 bases from V and 5 from J; bases not matched to a gene: 3. CDR1 is SGHNT, CDR2 YYREEE, per germline (reference sequence). The CDR3 DNA reads TGTGCCAGCAGCTTGGGAGGGACTAGCGAAGATACGCAGTATTTT. Its protein product is CASSLGGTSEDTQYF.

This clone has more than one count but fewer than ten. The chain links TRBV15 to TRBJ2-5; 8 bases are a match to TRBD1. The germline CDR1 and CDR2 sequences are LNHNV and YYDKDF (reference sequence). The CDR3 is made up of 16 amino acids. V trimming: 5 bases; J trimming: 5 bases; junction bases outside the gene matches: 13. CDR3 DNA sequence: TGTGCCACCAGCGGCTTTCGTGACAGGGGTGACGAGACCCAGTACTTC. It encodes CATSGFRDRGDETQYF.

The genes are TRBV5-8 and TRBJ2-7, with 8 positions matching TRBD1. This CDR3 contains 15 residues. The V segment lost 4 bases and the J segment 3 bases; nucleotides outside the gene matches: 9. The germline gives CDR1 SGHTS, CDR2 YDEGEE. The CDR3 DNA reads TGTGCCAGCAGCCCGCGCGGACAGGGAAACTACGAGCAGTACTTC. Translation gives CASSPRGQGNYEQYF.

The chain is built from TRBV2 and TRBJ1-5, with 8 bases matching TRBD1. The V gene end was trimmed by 8 bases and the J gene end by 5 bases; junction bases not matched to a gene: 5. CDR1 is SNHLY, CDR2 FYNNEI, per germline. The CDR3 spans 13 residues. The CDR3 loop reads CASGGRGHQPQHF. Here the CDR3 DNA reads TGTGCCAGCGGAGGCAGGGGGCATCAGCCCCAGCATTTT.

The CDR3 DNA sequence: TGTGCCAGCATGATAATTCTCGGGGAGAATCAGCCCCAGCATTTT. It is translated as CASMIILGENQPQHF. The chain combines TRBV6-5 with TRBJ1-5; no definite D call. V lost 7 bases and J lost 4, with 17 bases in between. This CDR3 region has 15 residues. Germline CDR1 reads MNHEY; CDR2 reads SVGAGI.

The V call is TRBV30, the J call TRBJ2-2; D gene unclear. Germline assignment: CDR1 GTSNPN and CDR2 SVGIG (reference sequence). V lost 3 bases and J lost 5, with 7 bases in between. The CDR3 runs 12 residues. The CDR3 region is CAWRPRTGELFF. The CDR3 bases are TGTGCCTGGAGACCGCGGACCGGGGAGCTGTTTTTT.

J is TRBJ1-3 and V is TRBV6-5; D remains unclear. Germline CDR1 MNHEY, CDR2 SVGAGI. The CDR3 covers 15 residues. The CDR3 DNA follows: TGTGCGTCAGAGCTGGGCAGTCGCTCTGGAAACACCATATATTTT. Protein product: CASELGSRSGNTIYF.